The next 28 T cell receptor beta chains were all read from a single sample in a study of T cell changes during pregnancy in multiple sclerosis. The assay was immunoSEQ multiplex PCR, and TCRdb's table has in-frame clones only and misses some. The table records about 60,000 clones, approximately 91% of them present only once. The sequenced sample was peripheral blood, obtained in the second trimester of pregnancy. All receptors come from a female donor with multiple sclerosis, enrolled in a pregnancy study.

The chain joins TRBV7-2 to TRBJ1-1; the D gene is possibly TRBD1 (6 bases). V lost 2 bases and J lost 0, with 7 bases in between. The CDR3 consists of 14 residues. From germline, CDR1 is SGHTA and CDR2 FQGNSA. For the CDR3, the DNA is TGTGCCAGCAGCTTACAGGGGTTGAACACTGAAGCTTTCTTT. It is translated as CASSLQGLNTEAFF.

V is TRBV20-1 and J is TRBJ2-7; D is unresolved. CDR3 length: 11 residues. CDR1 is DFQATT and CDR2 is SNEGSKA in the germline V gene (reference sequence). Trimming pared 5 bases from V and 2 bases from J, leaving 7 bases between. The CDR3 sequence: CSAGPPYEQYF. Written as DNA, the CDR3 is TGCAGTGCTGGCCCTCCCTACGAGCAGTACTTC.

This chain joins TRBV27 and TRBJ2-7; 7 positions agree with TRBD2. Germline CDR1 reads MNHEY; CDR2 reads SMNVEV (reference sequence). The CDR3 has 15 amino acids. The junction had 9 bases not matched to a gene; V was cut back by 5 bases and J by 2 bases. This CDR3 reads CASSPLGGFAYEQYF. DNA of the CDR3: TGTGCCAGCAGTCCCCTCGGGGGGTTCGCCTACGAGCAGTACTTC.

The sample holds one count of this clone. The chain carries TRBV2 and TRBJ1-2; a possible D gene is TRBD1 (5 bases). Germline V gene data show CDR1 as SNHLY and CDR2 as FYNNEI. This CDR3 region has 13 residues. Deletions cut 5 bases from V and 8 bases from J, with 15 bases between. The CDR3 is CASSRQPYDGYTF. CDR3 coding DNA: TGTGCCAGCAGTAGACAGCCCTATGACGGCTACACCTTC.

The chain's CDR3 is CASSQPDRVAFF. DNA for the CDR3: TGTGCCAGCAGCCAACCGGACAGGGTAGCTTTCTTT. The gene calls are TRBV4-2 and TRBJ1-1; 8 bases agree with TRBD1. Germline lookup yields CDR1 LGHNA and CDR2 YNFKEQ. The CDR3 extends over 12 amino acids. V shed 2 bases and J 10 bases; nucleotides not matched to a gene: 3.

This chain links TRBV7-2 with TRBJ1-5; D call uncertain. The CDR3 has 15 residues. With 3 bases removed from V and 1 base from J, the gap between germline ends came to 10 bases. Germline CDR1 and CDR2: SGHTA and FQGNSA. The CDR3 reads CASSFRTGSNQPQHF. The CDR3 region has the DNA TGTGCCAGCAGCTTTCGGACTGGGAGCAATCAGCCCCAGCATTTT.

In nucleotides, the CDR3 is TGTGCCAGCAGCTATTTACCCGCGTCATACGAGCAGTACTTC. It codes for CASSYLPASYEQYF. This chain joins TRBV7-2 and TRBJ2-7; D remains ambiguous. V gave up 4 bases and J gave up 4 bases, with 14 bases separating them. Germline CDR1 reads SGHTA; CDR2 reads FQGNSA. CDR3 size: 14 residues.

This chain connects TRBV29-1 to TRBJ1-5; no definite D call. The CDR3 loop spans 13 amino acids. V gave up 6 bases and J gave up 4 bases, with 13 bases separating them. Germline CDR1 is SQVTM and CDR2 is ANQGSEA. CDR3 nucleotides: TGCAGCGTGATTTCTCAGGCGAATCAGCCCCAGCATTTT. The encoded protein is CSVISQANQPQHF.

The genes are TRBV5-6 and TRBJ1-2, with D hard to call. Germline-derived CDR1 and CDR2 are SGHDT and YYEEEE. V gave up 2 bases and J gave up 1 base, with 15 bases separating them. This CDR3 has 16 amino acids. DNA for the CDR3: TGTGCCAGCAGCTTTCCCTGGACTGATCTTAACTATGGCTACACCTTC. Amino acids: CASSFPWTDLNYGYTF.

The rearrangement links TRBV18 to TRBJ2-7, with D tentatively TRBD1 (5 bases). Germline V CDR1 and CDR2: KGHSH, LQKENI. There are 12 residues in the CDR3. V lost 1 base, J lost 6 bases, and 7 bases lay in between. The CDR3 sequence: CASSPQQVEQYF. CDR3 nucleotides: TGTGCCAGCTCACCACAACAGGTCGAGCAGTACTTC.

V gene TRBV11-2 combines with J gene TRBJ2-7; TRBD1 is a possible D gene (6 bases). V was clipped by 5 bases and J by 2 bases, with 13 bases between them. CDR3 length: 14 residues. Germline V gene data show CDR1 as SGHAT and CDR2 as FQNNGV. CDR3 residues: CASSLPGVPYEQYF. In DNA, the CDR3 is TGTGCCAGCAGCCTCCCAGGGGTTCCCTACGAGCAGTACTTC.

This clone was found a few times. The chain links TRBV7-8 to TRBJ2-7; tentative D call: TRBD1 (6 bases). V lost 4 bases, J lost 5 bases, and 12 bases lay in between. The CDR3 has 13 amino acids. Germline V gene data show CDR1 as SGHVS and CDR2 as FQNEAQ. This CDR3 reads CASSSPRQDEQYF. The CDR3 DNA follows: TGTGCCAGCAGCTCGCCCAGACAGGACGAGCAGTACTTC.

The chain uses TRBV19 and TRBJ1-1; TRBD1 might be the D (5 bases). The CDR3 spans 15 residues. Germline loops: CDR1 LNHDA, CDR2 SQIVND (reference sequence). Between the trimmed V and J ends, which lost 1 base and 2 bases, there was a span of 11 bases. In DNA form, the CDR3 reads TGTGCCAGTAGTATAGGCGGGGACTTAAACACTGAAGCTTTCTTT. Protein product: CASSIGGDLNTEAFF. Full variable domain (missing parts from reference TRBV19 and TRBJ1-1): DGGITQSPKYLFRKEGQNVTLSCEQNLNHDAMYWYRQDPGQGLRLIYYSQIVNDFQKGDIAEGYSVSREKKESFPLTVTSAQKNPTAFYLCASSIGGDLNTEAFFGQGTRLTVV.

CDR3 nucleotides: TGTGCCAGCTCACCATTCAGGACAGGGGGGGAGCAGTACTTC. Translated: CASSPFRTGGEQYF. The chain recombines TRBV18 with TRBJ2-7, with 10 positions matching TRBD1. In germline, CDR1 is KGHSH, CDR2 LQKENI. CDR3 size: 14 residues. Trimming took 2 bases from V and 7 from J; bases not matched to a gene: 5.

The chain carries TRBV21-1 and TRBJ2-5; TRBD2 was called by the table and not checked on the DNA. TRBV21-1 is a recognized pseudogene. There are 15 residues in the CDR3. The CDR3 nucleotides are TGTGCCAGCAGCAAAGAGCGGGGGTTAGCGGAGACCCAGTACTTC. Translating it yields CASSKERGLAETQYF.

The CDR3: CASSPDRGSNQPQHF. The CDR3, as DNA: TGTGCCAGCAGTCCCGACAGGGGGTCGAATCAGCCCCAGCATTTT. V usage is TRBV6-5 and J usage is TRBJ1-5; TRBD1 matches 9 bases. There are 15 residues in the CDR3. V lost 5 bases and J lost 4; bases outside the gene matches: 6. From germline, CDR1 is MNHEY and CDR2 SVGAGI.

This chain connects TRBV25-1 to TRBJ2-2; 8 bases are a match to TRBD2. Germline CDR1 and CDR2: MGHDK and SYGVNS. This CDR3 is 15 amino acids long. V trimming: 3 bases; J trimming: 5 bases; junction bases outside the gene matches: 5. The CDR3 nucleotides read TGTGCCAGCAGTGACGGGGGGGCCGGGACCGGGGAGCTGTTTTTT. Translating gives CASSDGGAGTGELFF.

The chain recombines TRBV30 with TRBJ1-6, with D perhaps matching TRBD1 (6 bases). With 5 bases removed from V and 10 bases from J, the gap between germline ends came to 15 bases. Germline assignment: CDR1 GTSNPN and CDR2 SVGIG (reference sequence). CDR3 length: 13 residues. The CDR3 DNA follows: TGTGCCTGGTCGAGACAGGAGGAATCACCCCTCCACTTT. It yields the protein CAWSRQEESPLHF.

The V call is TRBV9, the J call TRBJ2-5; D is undetermined. The ends were cut back, 0 bases at V and 5 bases at J, with 14 bases in the middle. This CDR3 contains 15 residues. CDR1 is SGDLS, CDR2 YYNGEE, per germline. The DNA for the CDR3 is TGTGCCAGCAGCGTAGAGGTGTCCGGGTGGGAGACCCAGTACTTC. Its translation is CASSVEVSGWETQYF.

J is TRBJ1-3 and V is TRBV28, with unresolved D. The CDR3 has 15 residues. With 4 bases removed from V and 0 bases from J, the gap between germline ends came to 10 bases. CDR1 and CDR2 from the germline V gene are MDHEN and SYDVKM. CDR3 DNA sequence: TGTGCCAGCAGTTCACTAGGACGCTCTGGAAACACCATATATTTT. Translating gives CASSSLGRSGNTIYF.

The chain recombines TRBV5-4 with TRBJ1-3, with 9 bases identical to TRBD1. After removal of 2 bases from V and 8 bases from J, the junction contained 8 bases not matched to a gene. This CDR3 has 15 residues. Germline CDR1 is SGHNT and CDR2 is YYREEE (reference sequence). The chain's CDR3 is CASSLRGQGTDTIYF. For the CDR3, the DNA is TGTGCCAGCAGCTTACGGGGACAGGGCACGGACACCATATATTTT.

The chain employs TRBV11-3 and TRBJ2-1, with 8 nucleotides matching TRBD2. Germline CDR1 SGHNT, CDR2 YENEEA. Trimming took 2 bases from V and 6 from J; bases not matched to a gene: 6. The CDR3 covers 15 residues. This chain's CDR3 is CASSLLPAGVNEQFF. Here the CDR3 DNA reads TGTGCCAGCAGCTTACTCCCAGCGGGGGTCAATGAGCAGTTCTTC.

The rearrangement joins TRBV5-1 to TRBJ2-7; D not certain. Germline CDR1 reads SGHRS; CDR2 reads YFSETQ. Trimming pared 0 bases from V and 0 bases from J, leaving 10 bases between. The CDR3 totals 15 residues. In nucleotides, the CDR3 is TGCGCCAGCAGCTTGGGTCTCCTCAGCTCCTACGAGCAGTACTTC. Protein product: CASSLGLLSSYEQYF.

This chain links TRBV9 with TRBJ1-1; D possibly corresponds to TRBD1 (6 bases). Per the germline V gene, CDR1 is SGDLS and CDR2 is YYNGEE. The CDR3 covers 17 residues. Trimming took 4 bases from V and 3 from J, leaving 22 bases between them. The DNA of the CDR3 is TGTGCCAGCAGCCCTTGGGGGGGGCATGGACTGCACACTGAAGCTTTCTTT. It yields the protein CASSPWGGHGLHTEAFF.

This sequence joins TRBV19 and TRBJ1-2, with D maybe TRBD1 (6 bases). CDR3 length equals 14 residues. Trimming removed 5 bases at V and 2 bases at J, with 12 bases between. The germline V gene encodes CDR1 LNHDA and CDR2 SQIVND (reference sequence). The CDR3 sequence is CASSPPDRNYGYTF. The CDR3 nucleotides read TGTGCCAGTAGTCCCCCGGACAGAAACTATGGCTACACCTTC.

The chain couples TRBV5-1 to TRBJ1-4; TRBD1 matches at 7 bases. The length of the CDR3 is 15 residues. The trim removed 3 bases at V and 3 bases at J, leaving 5 bases unmatched. Germline CDR1 and CDR2: SGHRS and YFSETQ. The CDR3 sequence: CASSWGDRANEKLFF. CDR3 nucleotides: TGCGCCAGCAGCTGGGGGGACAGAGCTAATGAAAAACTGTTTTTT.

The J gene is TRBJ1-5, the V gene TRBV18; no clear D gene. The CDR3 contains 17 residues. Germline V gene sequence: CDR1 KGHSH, CDR2 LQKENI. The V end lost 0 bases, the J end lost 0 bases, and 12 bases lay between the germline ends. The chain's CDR3 is CASSPPGVRNSNQPQHF. The CDR3 DNA is TGTGCCAGCTCACCACCGGGAGTTAGGAATAGCAATCAGCCCCAGCATTTT.

A remark on this clone: A junction boundary mismatches the germline segment, possibly from a read error. V and J are TRBV7-7 and TRBJ2-1; D unclear. This CDR3 comprises 16 residues. Germline CDR1 reads SSHAT; CDR2 reads FNYEAQ (reference sequence). DNA for the CDR3: TGTGCTAGCAGCCAAAGACTTGACGGATCCTACAATGAGCAGTTCTTC. Amino acid sequence: CASSQRLDGSYNEQFF.